This T cell receptor (beta chain) was sequenced for a study of shared clonotypes between healthy human individuals. Both CD45RO+ cells and CCR7-negative CD45RA+ TemRA cells were combined to make up CD8 memory. The length of the CDR3 is 12 residues. V was clipped by 0 bases and J by 10 bases, with 9 bases between them. Germline CDR1 reads SGHNT; CDR2 reads YYREEE (reference sequence). Method: immunoSEQ multiplex PCR; TCRdb's copy keeps in-frame clones and lacks some. The table lists approximately 350,000 clones, about 96% of them singletons. Sequencing was carried out using memory CD8+ T cells sorted from blood. Subset meaning: CD45RO+ cells pooled with CCR7-negative TemRA cells. This clonotype was obtained from a young man in good health. The chain combines TRBV5-4 with TRBJ2-3; unclear D gene. Here the CDR3 reads CASSLGGPAQYF. In nucleotides, the CDR3 is TGTGCCAGCAGCTTGGGCGGACCGGCGCAGTATTTT.